One and the same sample provided the 21 T cell receptor beta chains below, sequenced in a study of T cell repertoires in cytomegalovirus infection. Via MiXCR, TCRdb re-called the reads, giving one row per CDR3 protein. In the table there are hundreds of thousands of distinct CDR3 sequences, roughly 26% of which are singletons. The sequenced sample was CD8+ T cells from PBMCs. The receptor set was obtained from a human donor in good health (CMV status not recorded). Some clones in this sample may be carry-over from other donors' samples.

This clonotype was counted between two and nine times. V gene TRBV28 combines with J gene TRBJ2-1; weak D call: TRBD1 (6 bases). CDR1 MDHEN and CDR2 SYDVKM come from the germline V gene. The V end was cut by 8 bases, the J end by 6 bases, with 17 bases between. The CDR3 loop spans 14 amino acids. DNA of the CDR3: TGTGCCAGCGGACGACAGGTCGGAGGCAATGAGCAGTTCTTC. This codes for CASGRQVGGNEQFF.

The V call is TRBV29-1, the J call TRBJ1-4; no reliable D call. The CDR3 totals 11 residues. CDR1 and CDR2 (germline): SQVTM, ANQGSEA. The V end lost 1 base, the J end lost 8 bases, and 5 bases lay between the germline ends. As DNA, the CDR3 is TGCAGCGTTGAAGTGGGAGAAAAACTGTTTTTT. Protein product: CSVEVGEKLFF.

This sequence joins TRBV14 and TRBJ2-2, with 7 nucleotides matching TRBD1. J lost 8 bases, V lost 4 bases, and 4 bases had no gene match. The CDR3 has 13 amino acids. CDR1 and CDR2 (germline): SGHDN, FVKESK. Here the CDR3 reads CASSRQGEGELFF. The CDR3 DNA follows: TGTGCCAGCAGCCGACAGGGTGAAGGGGAGCTGTTTTTT. Together with reference TRBV14 and TRBJ2-2, the CDR3 gives the full variable domain: EAGVTQFPSHSVIEKGQTVTLRCDPISGHDNLYWYRRVMGKEIKFLLHFVKESKQDESGMPNNRFLAERTGGTYSTLKVQPAELEDSGVYFCASSRQGEGELFFGEGSRLTVL.

A word on this clonotype: Likely a read error: the CDR3 ends without its conserved phenylalanine or tryptophan. The V and J genes are TRBV20-1 and TRBJ1-1, with unresolved D. There are 11 residues in the CDR3. The germline gives CDR1 DFQATT, CDR2 SNEGSKA (reference sequence). Trimming removed 3 bases from V and 2 bases from J, with 4 bases in between. DNA for the CDR3: TGCAGTGCTAGCCAAAACACTGAAGCTTTCTTA. This translates into CSASQNTEAFL.

The CDR3 coding sequence is TGTGCCAGCAGCTTAGGGTGGACGGGCTCCACAGATACGCAGTATTTT. Its translation is CASSLGWTGSTDTQYF. The chain is built from TRBV7-8 and TRBJ2-3, with D uncertain. Trimming cost V 1 base and J 2 bases, with 13 bases left between them. CDR1 is SGHVS and CDR2 is FQNEAQ in the germline V gene. The CDR3 totals 16 residues.

This rearrangement joins TRBV7-9 to TRBJ2-3, with D uncertain. The CDR3 has 16 residues. Trimming pared 6 bases from V and 2 bases from J, leaving 18 bases between. In germline, CDR1 is SEHNR, CDR2 FQNEAQ (reference sequence). CDR3 sequence (DNA): TGTGCCAGCAGTCGGTCGGTGACTCTTCTCACAGATACGCAGTATTTT. Translating it yields CASSRSVTLLTDTQYF. Full variable domain (missing parts from reference TRBV7-9 and TRBJ2-3): DTGVSQNPRHKITKRGQNVTFRCDPISEHNRLYWYRQTLGQGPEFLTYFQNEAQLEKSRLLSDRFSAERPKGSFSTLEIQRTEQGDSAMYLCASSRSVTLLTDTQYFGPGTRLTVL.

The chain carries TRBV29-1 and TRBJ2-7, with a weak D call TRBD1 (6 bases). V lost 3 bases to trimming and J lost 7 bases, with 13 bases between them. Germline values: CDR1 SQVTM, CDR2 ANQGSEA. The CDR3 is 12 residues long. The CDR3, as DNA: TGCAGCGTTGACACAGGGTCTGGAGAGCAGTACTTC. Amino acid sequence: CSVDTGSGEQYF.

This clonotype was detected a few times. This chain uses TRBV6-1 with TRBJ1-1, with no clear D. Trimming stripped 3 bases from V and 3 bases from J, with 11 bases between. This CDR3 is built from 14 residues. The germline CDR1 and CDR2 sequences are MNHNS and SASEGT. The CDR3 coding sequence is TGTGCCAGCAGTGATAATGTCCAGGACACTGAAGCTTTCTTT. Translating gives CASSDNVQDTEAFF.

This clonotype was counted ten times or more. For the CDR3, the DNA is TGTGCCAGCAGCCTTATACGGGGGTTGACTAGCGGGGGCTACGAGCAGTACTTC. It codes for CASSLIRGLTSGGYEQYF. The chain links TRBV7-6 to TRBJ2-7; 12 bases fit TRBD2. The germline V gene encodes CDR1 SGHVS and CDR2 FNYEAQ. CDR3 length: 18 amino acids. Trimming cost V 5 bases and J 3 bases; bases outside gene matches: 14. The full variable domain, with the rest looked up from reference TRBV7-6 and TRBJ2-7, is GAGVSQSPRYKVTKRGQDVALRCDPISGHVSLYWYRQALGQGPEFLTYFNYEAQQDKSGLPNDRFSAERPEGSISTLTIQRTEQRDSAMYRCASSLIRGLTSGGYEQYFGPGTRLTVT.

This clonotype showed up just a few times. The J gene is TRBJ2-2, the V gene TRBV5-1; 7 bases line up with TRBD1. Germline V CDR1 and CDR2: SGHRS, YFSETQ. The length of the CDR3 is 15 residues. V trimming: 5 bases; J trimming: 3 bases; junction bases outside the gene matches: 7. The CDR3: CASSFTDRDTGELFF. As DNA, the CDR3 is TGCGCCAGCAGTTTTACCGACAGGGACACCGGGGAGCTGTTTTTT.

This clonotype was observed a few times. The chain has TRBV20-1 and TRBJ2-1; 7 bases agree with TRBD1. Germline CDR1 reads DFQATT; CDR2 reads SNEGSKA (reference sequence). V dropped 0 bases and J dropped 7; count of bases not matched to a gene: 9. CDR3 size: 15 residues. The CDR3 DNA reads as TGCAGTGCTAGAGATCGACAGGGAAGGGTAAATGAGCAGTTCTTC. Protein product: CSARDRQGRVNEQFF.

This clonotype showed up just a few times. CDR3 in amino acids: CASSITGVVEAFF. DNA for the CDR3: TGTGCCAGCAGCATAACAGGGGTTGTCGAAGCTTTCTTT. The chain couples TRBV7-9 to TRBJ1-1, with 7 nucleotides matching TRBD1. V gave up 5 bases and J gave up 8 bases; unmatched junction bases: 8. Germline loops: CDR1 SEHNR, CDR2 FQNEAQ (reference sequence). The CDR3 extends over 13 amino acids.

This clonotype was counted many times. This chain links TRBV12-3 or TRBV12-4 with TRBJ1-2; TRBD1 aligns across 9 bases. V lost 3 bases, J lost 7 bases, and 9 bases stayed unmatched. The CDR3 contains 15 residues. Here the CDR3 DNA reads TGTGCCAGCAGTTTCACAGGGGGCGCGGGGAGTGGCTACACCTTC. Amino acid sequence: CASSFTGGAGSGYTF.

This clonotype was detected once. The rearrangement joins TRBV4-2 to TRBJ1-1; possible D gene TRBD1, 5 bases. V gave up 4 bases and J gave up 1 base, with 13 bases separating them. The CDR3 sequence is 15 residues long. Per the germline V gene, CDR1 is LGHNA and CDR2 is YNFKEQ. CDR3 bases: TGTGCCAGCAGCCTCAAACCGGGACCGAACACTGAAGCTTTCTTT. It specifies CASSLKPGPNTEAFF.

This rearrangement joins TRBV6-2 or TRBV6-3 to TRBJ1-2, with TRBD1 matching 10 bases. The germline V gene encodes CDR1 MNHEY and CDR2 SVGEGT. The CDR3 runs 16 residues. V was pared by 7 bases and J by 2 bases, with 10 bases of the junction left unmatched. The CDR3 DNA sequence: TGTGCCAGCATCTCCGACCGGGACAGGGGAAACTATGGCTACACCTTC. Translating it yields CASISDRDRGNYGYTF.

V gene TRBV14 combines with J gene TRBJ2-1, with TRBD1 identical over 8 bases. The CDR3 has 16 amino acids. J was trimmed by 3 bases and V by 4 bases; bases with no gene match: 8. Per the germline V gene, CDR1 is SGHDN and CDR2 is FVKESK. CDR3 DNA: TGTGCCAGCAGCCTGTCCCGGACAGGGTTCTACAATGAGCAGTTCTTC. This gives the protein CASSLSRTGFYNEQFF. The full variable domain, its missing parts supplied by reference TRBV14 and TRBJ2-1, is EAGVTQFPSHSVIEKGQTVTLRCDPISGHDNLYWYRRVMGKEIKFLLHFVKESKQDESGMPNNRFLAERTGGTYSTLKVQPAELEDSGVYFCASSLSRTGFYNEQFFGPGTRLTVL.

This chain connects TRBV25-1 to TRBJ1-1; no reliable D call. The CDR3 totals 11 residues. V was pared by 5 bases and J by 11 bases, with 12 bases between. Germline V gives CDR1 MGHDK, CDR2 SYGVNS. The CDR3 here is CASSTTAQAFF. CDR3 sequence (DNA): TGTGCCAGCAGTACAACAGCACAGGCTTTCTTT.

This clonotype was recorded at least ten times. This chain links TRBV7-9 with TRBJ2-1; 11 nucleotides match TRBD2. This CDR3 spans 15 amino acids. CDR1 is SEHNR and CDR2 is FQNEAQ in the germline V gene (reference sequence). V lost 6 bases to trimming and J lost 2 bases; unmatched junction nucleotides: 3. In DNA, the CDR3 is TGTGCCAGCAGACCGACTAGCGGGGCCTACAATGAGCAGTTCTTC. Protein product: CASRPTSGAYNEQFF. The whole variable domain, filled in from reference TRBV7-9 and TRBJ2-1, reads DTGVSQNPRHKITKRGQNVTFRCDPISEHNRLYWYRQTLGQGPEFLTYFQNEAQLEKSRLLSDRFSAERPKGSFSTLEIQRTEQGDSAMYLCASRPTSGAYNEQFFGPGTRLTVL.

The rearrangement uses TRBV7-1 and TRBJ2-7; D could derive from TRBD1 or TRBD2 (5 bases each). TRBV7-1 is placed among ORFs of uncertain function. The CDR3 loop spans 14 amino acids. CDR3 loop: CANSSREQGAEQYV. For the CDR3, the DNA is TGTGCCAACAGCTCCCGTGAGCAGGGAGCCGAGCAGTACGTC.

The V call is TRBV10-3, the J call TRBJ1-1; possible D gene TRBD1, 6 bases. CDR1 and CDR2 (germline): ENHRY, SYGVKD. Trimming removed 0 bases from V and 10 bases from J, with 9 bases in between. There are 12 residues in the CDR3. The CDR3 DNA reads TGTGCCATCAGTGAGTCCAGGGGCACAGCTTTCTTT. It is translated as CAISESRGTAFF.

The gene calls are TRBV20-1 and TRBJ2-2; tentatively, D is TRBD1 (6 bases). V gave up 1 base and J gave up 0 bases, with 15 bases separating them. Looked up from germline, CDR1 is DFQATT and CDR2 is SNEGSKA (reference sequence). The CDR3 runs 17 residues. The DNA of the CDR3 is TGCAGTGCTAGAGGGCCCCCGGACAGCTCGAACACCGGGGAGCTGTTTTTT. It encodes CSARGPPDSSNTGELFF.